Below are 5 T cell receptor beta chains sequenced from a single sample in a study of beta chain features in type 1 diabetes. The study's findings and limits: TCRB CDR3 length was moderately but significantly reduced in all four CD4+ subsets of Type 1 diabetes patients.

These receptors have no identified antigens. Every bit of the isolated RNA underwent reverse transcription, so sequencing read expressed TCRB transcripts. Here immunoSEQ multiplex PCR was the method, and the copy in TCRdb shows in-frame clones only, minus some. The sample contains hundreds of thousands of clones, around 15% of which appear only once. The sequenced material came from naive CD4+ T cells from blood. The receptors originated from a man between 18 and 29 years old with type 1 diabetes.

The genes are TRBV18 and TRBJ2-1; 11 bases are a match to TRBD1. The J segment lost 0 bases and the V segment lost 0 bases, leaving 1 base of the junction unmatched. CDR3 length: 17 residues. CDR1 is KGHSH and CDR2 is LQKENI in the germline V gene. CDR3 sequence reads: CASSPPGTGGSYNEQFF. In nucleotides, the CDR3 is TGTGCCAGCTCACCACCGGGGACAGGGGGCTCCTACAATGAGCAGTTCTTC.

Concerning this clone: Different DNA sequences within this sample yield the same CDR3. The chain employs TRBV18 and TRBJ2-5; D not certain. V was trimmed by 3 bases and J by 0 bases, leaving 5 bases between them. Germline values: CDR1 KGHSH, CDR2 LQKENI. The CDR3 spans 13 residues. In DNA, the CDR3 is TGTGCCAGCTCACCCGGAGACCAAGAGACCCAGTACTTC. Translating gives CASSPGDQETQYF.

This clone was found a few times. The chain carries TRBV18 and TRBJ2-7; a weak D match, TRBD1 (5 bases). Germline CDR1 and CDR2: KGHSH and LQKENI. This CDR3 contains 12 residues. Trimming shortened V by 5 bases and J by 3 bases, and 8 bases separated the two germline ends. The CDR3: CASSRTSYEQYF. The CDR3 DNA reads TGTGCCAGCTCAAGGACAAGCTACGAGCAGTACTTC.

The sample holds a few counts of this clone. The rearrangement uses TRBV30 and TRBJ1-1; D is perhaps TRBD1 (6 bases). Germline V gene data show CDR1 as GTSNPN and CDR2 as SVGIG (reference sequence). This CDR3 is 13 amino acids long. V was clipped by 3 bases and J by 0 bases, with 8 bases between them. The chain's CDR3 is CAWRPGVNTEAFF. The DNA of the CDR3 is TGTGCCTGGAGACCAGGGGTGAACACTGAAGCTTTCTTT.

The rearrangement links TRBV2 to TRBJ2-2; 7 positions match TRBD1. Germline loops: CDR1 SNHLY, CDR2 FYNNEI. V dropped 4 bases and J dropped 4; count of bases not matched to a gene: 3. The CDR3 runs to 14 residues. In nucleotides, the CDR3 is TGTGCCAGCAGTGGACAGGGCATCACCGGGGAGCTGTTTTTT. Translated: CASSGQGITGELFF.